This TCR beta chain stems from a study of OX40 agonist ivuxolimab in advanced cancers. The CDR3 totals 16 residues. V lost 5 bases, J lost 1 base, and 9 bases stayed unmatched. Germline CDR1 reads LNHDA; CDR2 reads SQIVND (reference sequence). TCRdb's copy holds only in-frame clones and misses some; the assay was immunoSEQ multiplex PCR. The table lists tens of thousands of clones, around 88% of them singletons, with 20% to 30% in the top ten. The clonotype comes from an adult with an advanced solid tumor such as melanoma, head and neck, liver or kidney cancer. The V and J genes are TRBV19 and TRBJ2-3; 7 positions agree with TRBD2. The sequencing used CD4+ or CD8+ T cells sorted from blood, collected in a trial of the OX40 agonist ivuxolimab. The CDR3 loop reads CASSVYRDYRTDTQYF. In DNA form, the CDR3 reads TGTGCCAGTAGTGTTTACCGGGACTACCGCACAGATACGCAGTATTTT. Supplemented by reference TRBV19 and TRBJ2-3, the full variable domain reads DGGITQSPKYLFRKEGQNVTLSCEQNLNHDAMYWYRQDPGQGLRLIYYSQIVNDFQKGDIAEGYSVSREKKESFPLTVTSAQKNPTAFYLCASSVYRDYRTDTQYFGPGTRLTVL.